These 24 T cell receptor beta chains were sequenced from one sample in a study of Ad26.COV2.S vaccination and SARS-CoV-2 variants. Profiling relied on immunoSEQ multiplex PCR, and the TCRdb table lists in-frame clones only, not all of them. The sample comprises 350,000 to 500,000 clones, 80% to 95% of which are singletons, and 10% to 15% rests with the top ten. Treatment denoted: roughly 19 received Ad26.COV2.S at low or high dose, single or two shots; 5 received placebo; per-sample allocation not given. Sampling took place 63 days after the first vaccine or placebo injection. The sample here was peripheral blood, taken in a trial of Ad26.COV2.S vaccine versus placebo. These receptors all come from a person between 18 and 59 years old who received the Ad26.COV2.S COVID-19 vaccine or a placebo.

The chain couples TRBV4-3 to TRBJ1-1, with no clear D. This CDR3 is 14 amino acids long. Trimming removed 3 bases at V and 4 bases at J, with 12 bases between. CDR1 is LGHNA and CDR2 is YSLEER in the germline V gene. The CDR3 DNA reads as TGCGCCAGCAGCCAGATGACGACGGGCACTGAAGCTTTCTTT. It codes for CASSQMTTGTEAFF.

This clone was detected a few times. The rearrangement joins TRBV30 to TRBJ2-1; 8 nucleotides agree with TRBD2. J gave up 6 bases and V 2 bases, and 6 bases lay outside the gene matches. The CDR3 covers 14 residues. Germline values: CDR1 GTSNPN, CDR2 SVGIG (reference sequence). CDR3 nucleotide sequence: TGTGCCTGGAGTAAAGGTAGCGGGGCCAATGAGCAGTTCTTC. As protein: CAWSKGSGANEQFF. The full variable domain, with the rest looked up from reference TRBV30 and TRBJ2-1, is SQTIHQWPATLVQPVGSPLSLECTVEGTSNPNLYWYRQAAGRGLQLLFYSVGIGQISSEVPQNLSASRPQDRQFILSSKKLLLSDSGFYLCAWSKGSGANEQFFGPGTRLTVL.

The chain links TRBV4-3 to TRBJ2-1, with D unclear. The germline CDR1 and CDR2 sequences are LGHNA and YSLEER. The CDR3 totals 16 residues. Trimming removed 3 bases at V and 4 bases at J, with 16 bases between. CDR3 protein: CASSQSVTGSYNEQFF. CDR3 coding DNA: TGCGCCAGCAGCCAGAGTGTTACCGGGTCTTACAATGAGCAGTTCTTC.

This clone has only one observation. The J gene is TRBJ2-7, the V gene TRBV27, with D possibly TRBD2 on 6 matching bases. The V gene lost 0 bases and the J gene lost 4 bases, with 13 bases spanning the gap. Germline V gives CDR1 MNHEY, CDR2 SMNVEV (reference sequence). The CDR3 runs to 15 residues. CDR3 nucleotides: TGTGCCAGCAGTTTATCGACCGGGGGAGGTTACGAGCAGTACTTC. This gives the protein CASSLSTGGGYEQYF.

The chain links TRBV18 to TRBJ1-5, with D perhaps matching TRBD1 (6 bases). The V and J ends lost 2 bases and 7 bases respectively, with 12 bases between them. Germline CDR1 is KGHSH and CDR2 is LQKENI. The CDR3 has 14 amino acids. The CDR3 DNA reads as TGTGCCAGCTCACCAACCGGGGGCCGGCAGCCCCAGCATTTT. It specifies CASSPTGGRQPQHF.

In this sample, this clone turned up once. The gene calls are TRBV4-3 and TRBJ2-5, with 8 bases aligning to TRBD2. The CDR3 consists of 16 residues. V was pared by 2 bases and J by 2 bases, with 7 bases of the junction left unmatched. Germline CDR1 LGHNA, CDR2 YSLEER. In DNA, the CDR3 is TGCGCCAGCAGCCAACAGGGCGGGGGGTGGCAAGAGACCCAGTACTTC. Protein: CASSQQGGGWQETQYF.

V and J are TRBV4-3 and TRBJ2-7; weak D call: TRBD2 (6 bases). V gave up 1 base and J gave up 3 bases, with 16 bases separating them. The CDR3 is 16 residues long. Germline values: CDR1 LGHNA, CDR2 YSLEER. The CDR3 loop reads CASSQASGMRDYEQYF. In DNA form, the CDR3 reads TGCGCCAGCAGCCAAGCCAGTGGAATGCGGGACTACGAGCAGTACTTC.

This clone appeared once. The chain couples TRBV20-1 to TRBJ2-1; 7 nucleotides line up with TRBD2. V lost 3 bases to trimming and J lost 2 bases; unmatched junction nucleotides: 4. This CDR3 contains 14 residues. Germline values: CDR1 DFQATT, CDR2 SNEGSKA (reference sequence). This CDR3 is CSASPSGPYNEQFF. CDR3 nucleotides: TGCAGTGCTAGTCCTAGCGGACCCTACAATGAGCAGTTCTTC.

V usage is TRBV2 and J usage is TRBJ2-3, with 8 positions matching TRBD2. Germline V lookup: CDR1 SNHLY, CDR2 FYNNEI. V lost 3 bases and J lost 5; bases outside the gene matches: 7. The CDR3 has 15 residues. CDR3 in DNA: TGTGCCAGCAGTGAGAGCGGGAGCGGCGGAGATACGCAGTATTTT. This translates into CASSESGSGGDTQYF.

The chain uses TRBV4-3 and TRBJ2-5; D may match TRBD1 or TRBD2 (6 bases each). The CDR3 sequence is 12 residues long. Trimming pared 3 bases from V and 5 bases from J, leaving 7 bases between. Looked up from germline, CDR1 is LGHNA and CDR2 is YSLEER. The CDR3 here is CASSQGGETQYF. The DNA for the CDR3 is TGCGCCAGCAGCCAGGGGGGCGAGACCCAGTACTTC.

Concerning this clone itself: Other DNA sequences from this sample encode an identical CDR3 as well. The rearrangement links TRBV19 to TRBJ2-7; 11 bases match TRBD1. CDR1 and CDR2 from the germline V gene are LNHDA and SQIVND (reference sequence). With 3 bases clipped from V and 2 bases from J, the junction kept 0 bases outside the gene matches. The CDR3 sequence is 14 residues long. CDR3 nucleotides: TGTGCCAGTAGTATGGGACAGGGGGCCTACGAGCAGTACTTC. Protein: CASSMGQGAYEQYF.

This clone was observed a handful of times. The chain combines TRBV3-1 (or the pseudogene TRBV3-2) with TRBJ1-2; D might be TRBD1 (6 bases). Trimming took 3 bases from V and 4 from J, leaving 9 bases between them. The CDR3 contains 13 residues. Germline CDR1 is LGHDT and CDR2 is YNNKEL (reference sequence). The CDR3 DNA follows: TGTGCCAGCAGCCAGCAGGACAGCTATGGCTACACCTTC. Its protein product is CASSQQDSYGYTF.

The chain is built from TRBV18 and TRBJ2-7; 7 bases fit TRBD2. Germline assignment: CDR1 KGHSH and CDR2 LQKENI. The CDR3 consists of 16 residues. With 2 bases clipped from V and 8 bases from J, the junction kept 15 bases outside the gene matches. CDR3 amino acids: CASSPGLAEYDYQQYF. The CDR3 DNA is TGTGCCAGCTCACCAGGGCTAGCGGAATATGATTACCAGCAGTACTTC.

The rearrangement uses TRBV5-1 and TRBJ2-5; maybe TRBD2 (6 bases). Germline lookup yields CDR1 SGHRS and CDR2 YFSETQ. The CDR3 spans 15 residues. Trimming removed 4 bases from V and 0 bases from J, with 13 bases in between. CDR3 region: CASSPRDSNQETQYF. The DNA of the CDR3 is TGCGCCAGCAGCCCCCGGGACTCCAACCAAGAGACCCAGTACTTC.

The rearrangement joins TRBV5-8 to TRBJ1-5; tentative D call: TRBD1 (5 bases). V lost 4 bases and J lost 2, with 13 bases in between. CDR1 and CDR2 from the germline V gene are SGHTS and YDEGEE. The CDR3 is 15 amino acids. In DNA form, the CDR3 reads TGTGCCAGCAGCCGACAGTTGACAGGCAATCAGCCCCAGCATTTT. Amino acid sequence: CASSRQLTGNQPQHF. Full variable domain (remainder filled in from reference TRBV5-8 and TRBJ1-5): EAGVTQSPTHLIKTRGQQATLRCSPISGHTSVYWYQQALGLGLQFLLWYDEGEERNRGNFPPRFSGRQFPNYSSELNVNALELEDSALYLCASSRQLTGNQPQHFGDGTRLSIL.

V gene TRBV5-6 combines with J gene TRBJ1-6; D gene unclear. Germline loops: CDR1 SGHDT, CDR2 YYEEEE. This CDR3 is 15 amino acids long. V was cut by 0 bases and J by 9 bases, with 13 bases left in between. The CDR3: CASSLEGQVASPLHF. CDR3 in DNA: TGTGCCAGCAGCTTGGAAGGGCAGGTTGCTTCACCCCTCCACTTT.

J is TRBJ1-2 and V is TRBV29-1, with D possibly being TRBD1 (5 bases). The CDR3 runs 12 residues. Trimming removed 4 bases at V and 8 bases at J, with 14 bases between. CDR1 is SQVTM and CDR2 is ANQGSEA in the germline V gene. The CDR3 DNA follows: TGCAGCGTTGTAGCGGGAGACAGAGGCTACACCTTC. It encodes CSVVAGDRGYTF.

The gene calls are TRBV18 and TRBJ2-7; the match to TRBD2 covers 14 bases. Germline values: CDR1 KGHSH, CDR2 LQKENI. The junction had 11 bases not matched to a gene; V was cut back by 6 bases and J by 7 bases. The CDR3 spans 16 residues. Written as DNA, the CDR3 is TGTGCCAGCTCGCGAGCCGGACTAGCGGGAGGCGGGGAGCAGTACTTC. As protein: CASSRAGLAGGGEQYF.

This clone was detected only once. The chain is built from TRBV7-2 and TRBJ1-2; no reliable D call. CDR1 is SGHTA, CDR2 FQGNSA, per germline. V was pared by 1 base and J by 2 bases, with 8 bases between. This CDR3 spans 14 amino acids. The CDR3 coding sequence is TGTGCCAGCAGCTTAGAGGCAGCCAACTATGGCTACACCTTC. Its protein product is CASSLEAANYGYTF.

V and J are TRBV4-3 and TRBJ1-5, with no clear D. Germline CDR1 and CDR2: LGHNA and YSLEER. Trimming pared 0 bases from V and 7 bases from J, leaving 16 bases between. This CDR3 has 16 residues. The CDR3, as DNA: TGCGCCAGCAGCCAAGAAGCACAACGATCCGCACAGCCCCAGCATTTT. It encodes CASSQEAQRSAQPQHF.

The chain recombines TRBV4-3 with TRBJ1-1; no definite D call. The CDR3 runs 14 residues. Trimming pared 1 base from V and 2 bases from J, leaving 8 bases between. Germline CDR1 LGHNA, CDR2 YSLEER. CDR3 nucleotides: TGCGCCAGCAGCCAAGTATCCAGTAACACTGAAGCTTTCTTT. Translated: CASSQVSSNTEAFF.

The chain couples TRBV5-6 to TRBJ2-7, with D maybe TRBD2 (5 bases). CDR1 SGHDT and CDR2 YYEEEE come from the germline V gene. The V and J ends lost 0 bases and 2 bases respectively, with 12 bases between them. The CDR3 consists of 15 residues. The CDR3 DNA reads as TGTGCCAGCAGCTTGGCCGGAGTGGGAGCCTACGAGCAGTACTTC. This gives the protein CASSLAGVGAYEQYF.

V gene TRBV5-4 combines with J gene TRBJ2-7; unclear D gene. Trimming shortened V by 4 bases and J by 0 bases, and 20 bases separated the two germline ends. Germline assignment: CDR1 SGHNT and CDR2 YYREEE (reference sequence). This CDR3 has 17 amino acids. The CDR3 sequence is CASSPSPRASYSYEQYF. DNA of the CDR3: TGTGCCAGCAGCCCGTCGCCAAGAGCTAGTTACTCCTACGAGCAGTACTTC.

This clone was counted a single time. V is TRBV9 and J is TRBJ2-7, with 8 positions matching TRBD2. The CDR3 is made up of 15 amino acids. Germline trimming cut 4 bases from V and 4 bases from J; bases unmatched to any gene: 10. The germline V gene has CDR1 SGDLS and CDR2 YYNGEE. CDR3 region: CASSPRAGGGYEQYF. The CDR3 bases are TGTGCCAGCAGCCCCCGGGCGGGAGGAGGTTACGAGCAGTACTTC.